This TCR beta chain was sequenced during a study of blood T cells in healthy people across ages. Alongside a J-beta primer mix, a sample-barcoded 5' primer served in a second PCR lasting roughly 6 to 11 cycles. Each CDR3 protein gets one entry after TCRdb re-called the 5' RACE reads with MiXCR. The repertoire holds about 780,000 distinct CDR3 sequences, with 35% to 50% as singletons. Remarks on this clonotype: A clone one base away is much larger, so this may be a read error.

There are 14 residues in the CDR3. From germline, CDR1 is SGHTA and CDR2 FQGNSA. The V and J ends lost 5 bases and 3 bases respectively, with 12 bases between them. The chain has TRBV7-2 and TRBJ2-3; D unresolved. This sequence was found in a man at least 80 years old in good health. The sequencing input was blood. CDR3 nucleotides: TGTGCCAGCAGCGCCGTGGGTGCTACAGATACGCAGTATTTT. Protein: CASSAVGATDTQYF.